The sequence of this T cell receptor (beta chain) was determined in a study of graft-versus-host responses after intestinal transplantation. Whole-study context: Recipients received multivisceral, liver-intestinal, or isolated intestinal transplants.

General study findings and limits: Early after transplant, HvG declines were associated with peak levels of circulating GvH clones.

V shed 3 bases and J 3 bases; nucleotides not matched to a gene: 8. Germline CDR1 and CDR2: SGDLS and YYNGEE. This CDR3 has 16 residues. TCRdb keeps only in-frame clones here, not all; method: immunoSEQ multiplex PCR. The sample has over 100,000 clones, roughly 95% seen once. Details on this clone: The target antigen is unknown.

Source: unstimulated CD8+ T cells sorted from spleen or lymph node cells, taken before intestinal transplant. J is TRBJ2-1 and V is TRBV9, with 8 bases that match TRBD2. The sequence was collected from a human donor who received an intestinal transplant. The CDR3 loop is CASSAQAGAFYNEQFF. In nucleotides, the CDR3 is TGTGCCAGCAGCGCTCAAGCGGGGGCCTTCTACAATGAGCAGTTCTTC.